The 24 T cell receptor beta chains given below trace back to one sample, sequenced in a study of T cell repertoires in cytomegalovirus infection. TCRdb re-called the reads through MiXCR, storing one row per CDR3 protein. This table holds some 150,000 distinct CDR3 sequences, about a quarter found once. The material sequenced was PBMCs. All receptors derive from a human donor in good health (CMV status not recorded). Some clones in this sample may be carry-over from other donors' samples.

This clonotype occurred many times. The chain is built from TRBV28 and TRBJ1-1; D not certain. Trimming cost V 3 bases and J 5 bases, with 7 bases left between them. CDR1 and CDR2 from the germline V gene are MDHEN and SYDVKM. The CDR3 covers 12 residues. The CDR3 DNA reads TGTGCCAGCAGTTTGTTAAGGACTGAAGCTTTCTTT. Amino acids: CASSLLRTEAFF.

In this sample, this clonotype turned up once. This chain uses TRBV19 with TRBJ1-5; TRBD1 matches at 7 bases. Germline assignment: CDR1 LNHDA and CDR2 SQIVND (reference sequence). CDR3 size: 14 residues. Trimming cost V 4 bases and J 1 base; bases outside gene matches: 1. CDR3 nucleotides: TGTGCCAGTAGTAAGGACAGGAGCAATCAGCCCCAGCATTTT. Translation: CASSKDRSNQPQHF.

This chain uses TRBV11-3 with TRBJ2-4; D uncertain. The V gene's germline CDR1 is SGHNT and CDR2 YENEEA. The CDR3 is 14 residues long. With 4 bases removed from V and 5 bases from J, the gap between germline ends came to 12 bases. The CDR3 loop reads CASSSSHTENIQYF. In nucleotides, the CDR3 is TGTGCCAGCAGCTCCTCCCATACTGAAAACATTCAGTACTTC.

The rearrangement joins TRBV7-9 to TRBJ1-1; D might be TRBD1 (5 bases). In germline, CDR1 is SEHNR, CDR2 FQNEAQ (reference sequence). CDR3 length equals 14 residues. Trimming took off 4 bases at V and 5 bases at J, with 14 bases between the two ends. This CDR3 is CASSSGWGDTEAFF. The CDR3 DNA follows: TGTGCCAGCAGCTCCGGTTGGGGGGATACTGAAGCTTTCTTT.

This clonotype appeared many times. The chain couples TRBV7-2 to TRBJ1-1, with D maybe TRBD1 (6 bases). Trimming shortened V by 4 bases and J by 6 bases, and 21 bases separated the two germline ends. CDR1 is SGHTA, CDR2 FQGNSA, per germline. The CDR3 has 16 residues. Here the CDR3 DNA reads TGTGCCAGCAGCTCCGGACAGCCCGGGGGGCACGCTGAAGCTTTCTTT. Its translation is CASSSGQPGGHAEAFF.

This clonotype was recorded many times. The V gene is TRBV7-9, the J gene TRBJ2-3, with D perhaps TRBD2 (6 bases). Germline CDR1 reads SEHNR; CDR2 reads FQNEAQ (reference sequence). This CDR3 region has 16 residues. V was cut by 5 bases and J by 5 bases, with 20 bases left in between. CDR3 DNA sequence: TGTGCCAGCAGCCAAAGCCGGGACTCAGAGAAAGATACGCAGTATTTT. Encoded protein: CASSQSRDSEKDTQYF.

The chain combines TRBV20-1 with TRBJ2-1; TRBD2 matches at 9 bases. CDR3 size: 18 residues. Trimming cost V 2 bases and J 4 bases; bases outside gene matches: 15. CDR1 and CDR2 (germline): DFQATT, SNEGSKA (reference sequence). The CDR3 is CSARSPTSGPARYNEQFF. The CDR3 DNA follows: TGCAGTGCTAGATCTCCGACTAGCGGTCCTGCAAGGTACAATGAGCAGTTCTTC.

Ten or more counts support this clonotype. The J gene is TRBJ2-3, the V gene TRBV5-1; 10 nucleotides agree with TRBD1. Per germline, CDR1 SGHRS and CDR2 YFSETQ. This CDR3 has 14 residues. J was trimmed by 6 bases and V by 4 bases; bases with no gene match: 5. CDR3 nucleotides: TGCGCCAGCAGCGGAGGGACAGGGGTTGATACGCAGTATTTT. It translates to CASSGGTGVDTQYF.

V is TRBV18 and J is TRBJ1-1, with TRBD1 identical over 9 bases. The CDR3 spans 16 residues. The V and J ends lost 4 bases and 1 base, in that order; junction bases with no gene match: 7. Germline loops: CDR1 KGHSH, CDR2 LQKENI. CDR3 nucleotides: TGTGCCAGCTCACGGAACCCGACAGGGGGGAACACTGAAGCTTTCTTT. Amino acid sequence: CASSRNPTGGNTEAFF.

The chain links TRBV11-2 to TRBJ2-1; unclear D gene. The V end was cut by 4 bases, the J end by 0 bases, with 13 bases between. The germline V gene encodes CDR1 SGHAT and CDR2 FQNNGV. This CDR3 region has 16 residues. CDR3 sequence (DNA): TGTGCCAGCAGCTCCCGGCTAGGTGGCTCCTACAATGAGCAGTTCTTC. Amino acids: CASSSRLGGSYNEQFF.

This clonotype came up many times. The CDR3 here is CASSQVFMDGYTF. The CDR3 nucleotides read TGTGCCAGTAGTCAGGTTTTTATGGATGGCTACACCTTC. The rearrangement links TRBV19 to TRBJ1-2; D is ambiguous. Trimming removed 5 bases from V and 6 bases from J, with 13 bases in between. Germline V gene sequence: CDR1 LNHDA, CDR2 SQIVND (reference sequence). The CDR3 loop spans 13 amino acids.

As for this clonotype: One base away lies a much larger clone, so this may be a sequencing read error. CDR3 in amino acids: CASSHRGNEQFF. The CDR3 DNA reads as TGTGCCAGCAGCCACAGGGGGAATGAGCAGTTCTTC. The chain carries TRBV3-1 and TRBJ2-1; 7 nucleotides agree with TRBD1. The CDR3 contains 12 residues. Per the germline V gene, CDR1 is LGHDT and CDR2 is YNNKEL (reference sequence). The V and J ends lost 3 bases and 7 bases, in that order; junction bases with no gene match: 0.

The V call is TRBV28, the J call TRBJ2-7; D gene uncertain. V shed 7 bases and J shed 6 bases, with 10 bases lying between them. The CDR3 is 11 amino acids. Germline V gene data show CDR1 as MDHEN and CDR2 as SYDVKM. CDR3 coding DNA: TGTGCCAGCAAGGCCATGTTCGAGCAGTACTTC. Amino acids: CASKAMFEQYF.

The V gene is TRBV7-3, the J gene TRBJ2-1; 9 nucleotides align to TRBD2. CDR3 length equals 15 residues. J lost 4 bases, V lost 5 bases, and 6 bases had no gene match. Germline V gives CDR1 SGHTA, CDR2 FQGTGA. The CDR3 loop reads CASSNSGSPYNEQFF. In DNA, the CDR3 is TGTGCCAGCAGCAATAGCGGGAGCCCATACAATGAGCAGTTCTTC.

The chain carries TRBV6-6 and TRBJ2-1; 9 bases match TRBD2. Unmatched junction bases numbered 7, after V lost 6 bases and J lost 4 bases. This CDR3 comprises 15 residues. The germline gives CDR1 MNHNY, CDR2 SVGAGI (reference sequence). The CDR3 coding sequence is TGTGCCAGCAGCACCGGGACTAGCCAATACAATGAGCAGTTCTTC. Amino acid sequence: CASSTGTSQYNEQFF.

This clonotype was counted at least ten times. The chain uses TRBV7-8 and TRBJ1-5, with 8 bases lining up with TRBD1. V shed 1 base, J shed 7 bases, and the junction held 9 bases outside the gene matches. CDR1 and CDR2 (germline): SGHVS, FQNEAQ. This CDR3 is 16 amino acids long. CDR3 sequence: CASSLEGAGGIQPQHF. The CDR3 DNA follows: TGTGCCAGCAGCTTAGAGGGGGCAGGGGGCATACAGCCCCAGCATTTT.

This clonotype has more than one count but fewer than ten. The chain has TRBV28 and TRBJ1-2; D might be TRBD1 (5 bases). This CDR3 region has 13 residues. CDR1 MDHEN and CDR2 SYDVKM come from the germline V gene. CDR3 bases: TGTGCATATCAAGACAGAGCCTACTATGGCTACACCTTC. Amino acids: CAYQDRAYYGYTF.

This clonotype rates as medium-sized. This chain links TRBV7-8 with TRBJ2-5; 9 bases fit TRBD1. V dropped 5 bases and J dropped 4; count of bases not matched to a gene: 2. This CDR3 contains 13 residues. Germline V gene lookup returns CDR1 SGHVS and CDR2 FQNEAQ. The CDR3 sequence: CASSPGQGETQYF. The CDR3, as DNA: TGTGCCAGCAGCCCGGGACAGGGAGAGACCCAGTACTTC.

The CDR3 reads CASSYSGQSNSPLHF. The DNA of the CDR3 is TGTGCCAGCAGTTACTCAGGGCAGAGCAATTCACCCCTCCACTTT. V gene TRBV6-5 combines with J gene TRBJ1-6; the D is unclear. V dropped 0 bases and J dropped 7 bases, with 10 bases sitting between them. Germline CDR1 is MNHEY and CDR2 is SVGAGI. There are 15 residues in the CDR3.

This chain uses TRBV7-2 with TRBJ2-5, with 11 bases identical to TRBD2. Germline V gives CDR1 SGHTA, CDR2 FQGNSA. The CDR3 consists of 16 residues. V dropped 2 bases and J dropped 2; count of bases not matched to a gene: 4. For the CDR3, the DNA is TGTGCCAGCAGCTTAAGGTCTAGCGGGGGGCAAGAGACCCAGTACTTC. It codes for CASSLRSSGGQETQYF. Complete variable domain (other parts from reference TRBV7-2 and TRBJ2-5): GAGVSQSPSNKVTEKGKDVELRCDPISGHTALYWYRQSLGQGLEFLIYFQGNSAPDKSGLPSDRFSAERTGGSVSTLTIQRTQQEDSAVYLCASSLRSSGGQETQYFGPGTRLLVL.

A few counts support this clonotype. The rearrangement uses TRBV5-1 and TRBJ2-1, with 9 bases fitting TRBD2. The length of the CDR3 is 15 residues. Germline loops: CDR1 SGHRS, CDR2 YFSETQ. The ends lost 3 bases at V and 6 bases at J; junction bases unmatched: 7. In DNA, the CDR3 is TGCGCCAGCAGCTGGGGTGCGGGGGGGTTCAATGAGCAGTTCTTC. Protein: CASSWGAGGFNEQFF. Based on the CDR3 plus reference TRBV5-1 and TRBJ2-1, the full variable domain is KAGVTQTPRYLIKTRGQQVTLSCSPISGHRSVSWYQQTPGQGLQFLFEYFSETQRNKGNFPGRFSGRQFSNSRSEMNVSTLELGDSALYLCASSWGAGGFNEQFFGPGTRLTVL.

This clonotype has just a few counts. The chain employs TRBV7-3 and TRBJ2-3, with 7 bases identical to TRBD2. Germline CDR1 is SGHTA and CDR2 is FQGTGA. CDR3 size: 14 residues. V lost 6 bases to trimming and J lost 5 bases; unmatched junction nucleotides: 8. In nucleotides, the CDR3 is TGTGCCAGCAGGGTAGGGATAGCGGGAGATACGCAGTATTTT. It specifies CASRVGIAGDTQYF.

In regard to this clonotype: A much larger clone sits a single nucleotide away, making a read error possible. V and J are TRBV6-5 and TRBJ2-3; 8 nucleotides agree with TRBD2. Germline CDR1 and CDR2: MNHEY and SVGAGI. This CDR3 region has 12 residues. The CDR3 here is CVSSPGLAAQYF. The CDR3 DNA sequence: TGTGTCAGCAGTCCCGGACTAGCAGCGCAGTATTTT.

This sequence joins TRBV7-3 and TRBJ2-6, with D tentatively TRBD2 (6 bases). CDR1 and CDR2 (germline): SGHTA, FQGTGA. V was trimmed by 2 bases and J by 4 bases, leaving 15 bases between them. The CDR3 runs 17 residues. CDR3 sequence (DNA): TGTGCCAGCAGCTTAGAGGCGGGGCTGATGGGGGCCAACGTCCTGACTTTC. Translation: CASSLEAGLMGANVLTF.